This T cell receptor (beta chain) was recorded in a study of T cells after posttransplantation cyclophosphamide. In regard to this clone: The antigen is not known.

CDR1 and CDR2 from the germline V gene are MNHNS and SASEGT. The ends were cut back, 3 bases at V and 6 bases at J, with 5 bases in the middle. CDR3 length equals 11 residues. A marrow graft followed busulfan-fludarabine conditioning, with cyclophosphamide on days +3 and +4. Libraries were prepared by immunoSEQ multiplex PCR; TCRdb keeps only in-frame clonotypes and omits some of them. The sample holds several thousand clones, around three quarters seen once. Overall study results and limits: Recipient CMV seropositivity and CMV reactivation strongly tracked TRB clonality.

This chain joins TRBV6-1 and TRBJ1-2; no clear D. The sequence came from a male patient aged 55 to 69 who received an allogeneic stem cell transplant from an unrelated donor, was CMV-positive, and had acute GVHD only. Some T cells may be the graft donor's. The specimen was PBMCs, collected 362 days after allogeneic stem cell transplant with posttransplant cyclophosphamide. CDR3 coding DNA: TGTGCCAGCAGTGAGAGGAATGGCTACACCTTC. Translation gives CASSERNGYTF.